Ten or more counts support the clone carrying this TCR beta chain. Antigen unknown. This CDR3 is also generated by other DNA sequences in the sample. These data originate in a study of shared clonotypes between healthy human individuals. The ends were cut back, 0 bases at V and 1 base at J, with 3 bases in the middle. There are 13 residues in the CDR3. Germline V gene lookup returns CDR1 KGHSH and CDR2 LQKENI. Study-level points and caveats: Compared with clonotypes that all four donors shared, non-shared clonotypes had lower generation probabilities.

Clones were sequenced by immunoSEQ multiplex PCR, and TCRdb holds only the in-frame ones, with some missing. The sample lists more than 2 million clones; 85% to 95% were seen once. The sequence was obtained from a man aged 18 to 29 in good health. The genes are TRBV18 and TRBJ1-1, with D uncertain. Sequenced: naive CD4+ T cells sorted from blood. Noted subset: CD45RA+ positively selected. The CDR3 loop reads CASSPPANTEAFF. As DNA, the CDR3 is TGTGCCAGCTCACCACCGGCGAACACTGAAGCTTTCTTT.